Listed below are T cell receptor beta chains from one sample, sequenced in a study of identifying expanded T cells in peripheral blood. Data came from immunoSEQ multiplex PCR; TCRdb stores just in-frame clones and leaves some out. The sample lists about 78,000 clones; roughly 86% were seen once. Material: blood. The source of these receptors is a person between 18 and 75 years old in good health. Both conserved end residues are part of each CDR3. A D gene is named only where the DNA matches it firmly. Expanded clones are given a class, and other clones once, few, many or no size at all.

TRBJ2-3,TRBD1,TRBV28,-,TGTGCCAGCAGGGGGACAGGGGGACCCACAGATACGCAGTATTTT,CASRGTGGPTDTQYF
TRBJ1-4,-,TRBV19,-,TGTGCCAGTAATCAGGGCCGGCAGGAAAAACTGTTTTTT,CASNQGRQEKLFF
TRBJ1-5,TRBD1,TRBV28,-,TGTGCCAGCAGTTCTGATTTAGGACAGGCAGGGTATCAGCCCCAGCATTTT,CASSSDLGQAGYQPQHF
TRBJ2-2,-,TRBV6-5,-,TGTGCCACTTGGCGGAACACCGGGGAGCTGTTTTTT,CATWRNTGELFF
TRBJ1-1,-,TRBV10-3,few,TGTGCCATCAGTGGGCTGAACACTGAAGCTTTCTTT,CAISGLNTEAFF
TRBJ2-7,TRBD2,TRBV7-6,-,TGTGCCAGCAGCTCCTTGACTAGCGGGACCGAGCAGTACTTC,CASSSLTSGTEQYF
TRBJ2-7,-,TRBV7-9,-,TGTGCCAGCAGCTTTGACCCCAGCTTCAACGAGCAGTACTTC,CASSFDPSFNEQYF
TRBJ1-1,-,TRBV19,-,TGTGCCAGTAGTACCCAAAGGGAGAGGCACACTGAAGCTTTCTTT,CASSTQRERHTEAFF
TRBJ2-7,-,TRBV2,once,TGTGCCAGCATCGAGTTAGGGTCCCACTCCTACGAGCAGTACTTC,CASIELGSHSYEQYF
TRBJ1-5,TRBD1,TRBV6-1,-,TGTGCCAGCAGTGAATTTGGGACAGAGCCCAATCAGCCCCAGCATTTT,CASSEFGTEPNQPQHF
TRBJ1-1,-,TRBV10-3,-,TGTGCCATCAGTGGGAAAAGGGGGGACGCTGAAGCTTTCTTT,CAISGKRGDAEAFF
TRBJ1-1,TRBD1,TRBV5-1,few,TGCGCCAGCAGCTTGGGGCGGGACAGTACCCCCCGAGGCACTGAAGCTTTCTTT,CASSLGRDSTPRGTEAFF
TRBJ2-1,-,TRBV7-2,-,TGTGCCAGCAGCTTAGGGCGATCTGGCGGCGAGCAGTTCTTC,CASSLGRSGGEQFF
TRBJ1-2,TRBD1,TRBV9,-,TGTGCCAGCAGAGCCGGGACAGGGAATAACTATGGCTACACCTTC,CASRAGTGNNYGYTF
TRBJ2-3,TRBD2,TRBV6-6,-,TGTGCCAGCACGTGGACTAGCGGGAGCACAGATACGCAGTATTTT,CASTWTSGSTDTQYF
TRBJ2-2,TRBD2,TRBV5-1,-,TGCGCCAGCTCAACCACTAGCGCCAACACCGGGGAGCTGTTTTTT,CASSTTSANTGELFF
TRBJ1-1,TRBD1,TRBV5-5,once,TGTGCCAGCAGCTTGGCTGGACAGGGGTTGCCTGAAGCTTTCTTT,CASSLAGQGLPEAFF
TRBJ2-1,TRBD2,TRBV28,-,TGTGCCAGCAGTTTAGGGTTGATCTCTAGCGGGAGAGGCACCTACAATGAGCAGTTCTTC,CASSLGLISSGRGTYNEQFF
TRBJ1-1,-,TRBV29-1,-,TGCAGCGTTGAATCAGAGATCGCTGAAGCTTTCTTT,CSVESEIAEAFF
TRBJ2-1,TRBD2,TRBV28,-,TGTGCCAGCAGTTATCGGCCTAGCGGAGTCTACAATGAGCAGTTCTTC,CASSYRPSGVYNEQFF
TRBJ2-1,-,TRBV25-1,-,TGTGCCAGCAGTCCTAGGGGGGGAAGGGGTCACAATGAGCAGTTCTTC,CASSPRGGRGHNEQFF
TRBJ1-6,-,TRBV2,-,TGTGCCAGCACTTTAATAATGCCCCTCCACTTT,CASTLIMPLHF
TRBJ2-1,TRBD2,TRBV5-4,-,TGTGCCAGCAGCTCGGCGGGCGGGAGAAAATATGAGCAGTTCTTC,CASSSAGGRKYEQFF
TRBJ1-3,TRBD1,TRBV6-6,-,TGTGCCAGCAGTATGGACAGGGTAACTGGAAACACCATATATTTT,CASSMDRVTGNTIYF
TRBJ2-1,TRBD2,TRBV6-1,-,TGTGCCAGCAGTGAAGGCCCGACTAGCGGTGGGTCCTACAATGAGCAGTTCTTC,CASSEGPTSGGSYNEQFF
TRBJ2-7,TRBD2,TRBV9,-,TGTGCCAGCAGCCTGAAGGCGGGGGTTTCCTACGAGCAGTACTTC,CASSLKAGVSYEQYF
TRBJ2-5,TRBD2,TRBV4-1,-,TGCGCCAGCAGCCAAGATTTAGCGGGAGAATTAGAGACCCAGTACTTC,CASSQDLAGELETQYF
TRBJ1-5,-,TRBV19,few,TGTGCCAGTAATCTTGGGGGTTATAGCAATCAGCCCCAGCATTTT,CASNLGGYSNQPQHF
TRBJ2-2,-,TRBV2,-,TGTGCCAGCATAGGCCAATGGCGGGGGGAGCTGTTTTTT,CASIGQWRGELFF
TRBJ1-2,-,TRBV19,-,TGTGCCAGTAGTACTCTCCCGAGGGGAGGCTACACCTTC,CASSTLPRGGYTF
TRBJ1-2,TRBD1,TRBV19,once,TGTGCCAGTAGTATAGAAGGGACAGGCCTCGGGGGCTACACCTTC,CASSIEGTGLGGYTF
TRBJ2-7,TRBD1,TRBV4-1,-,TGCGCCAGCAGCCACGACTCGACAGGGGAAGGGCAGTACTTC,CASSHDSTGEGQYF
TRBJ2-1,-,TRBV2,-,TGTGCCAGCAAATCTACGGGAATGGGTGAGCAGTTCTTC,CASKSTGMGEQFF
TRBJ2-7,TRBD2,TRBV28,-,TGTGCCAGCAGTTTAAGCGGGATTTACGAGCAGTACTTC,CASSLSGIYEQYF
TRBJ2-2,TRBD1,TRBV11-1,-,TGTGCCAGCAGCCCCAGACAGGGGAACACCGGGGAGCTGTTTTTT,CASSPRQGNTGELFF
TRBJ2-5,TRBD1,TRBV11-2,-,TGTGCCAGCATCTCTCGGACAGGGAGCCCCCAAGAGACCCAGTACTTC,CASISRTGSPQETQYF
TRBJ1-4,TRBD1,TRBV6-1,-,TGTGCCAGCAGTGTACCCGGGACAGGCGGGGAAAAACTGTTTTTT,CASSVPGTGGEKLFF